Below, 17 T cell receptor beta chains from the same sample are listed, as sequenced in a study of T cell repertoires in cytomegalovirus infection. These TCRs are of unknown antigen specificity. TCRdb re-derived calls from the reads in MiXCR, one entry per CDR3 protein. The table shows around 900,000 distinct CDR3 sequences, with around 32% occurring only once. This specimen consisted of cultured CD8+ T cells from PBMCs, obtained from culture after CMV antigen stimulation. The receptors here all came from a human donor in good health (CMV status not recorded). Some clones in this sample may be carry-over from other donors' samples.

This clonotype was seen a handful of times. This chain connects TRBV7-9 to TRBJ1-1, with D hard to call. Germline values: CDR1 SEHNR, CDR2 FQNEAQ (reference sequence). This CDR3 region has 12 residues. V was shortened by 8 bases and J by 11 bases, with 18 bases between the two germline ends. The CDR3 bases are TGTGCCAGCCATATGGCCGAAATGGCCGCTTTCTTT. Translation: CASHMAEMAAFF.

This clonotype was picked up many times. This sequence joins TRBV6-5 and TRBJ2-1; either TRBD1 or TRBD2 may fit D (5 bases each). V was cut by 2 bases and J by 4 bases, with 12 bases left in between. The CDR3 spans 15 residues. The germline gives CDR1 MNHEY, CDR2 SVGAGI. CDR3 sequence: CASSYRDEGYNEQFF. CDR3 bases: TGTGCCAGCAGTTACCGGGACGAAGGGTACAATGAGCAGTTCTTC.

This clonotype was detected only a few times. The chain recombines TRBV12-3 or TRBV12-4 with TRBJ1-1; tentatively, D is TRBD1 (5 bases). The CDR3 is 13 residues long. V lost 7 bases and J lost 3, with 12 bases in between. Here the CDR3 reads CASTIPGDTEAFF. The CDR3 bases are TGTGCCAGCACCATCCCGGGGGACACTGAAGCTTTCTTT.

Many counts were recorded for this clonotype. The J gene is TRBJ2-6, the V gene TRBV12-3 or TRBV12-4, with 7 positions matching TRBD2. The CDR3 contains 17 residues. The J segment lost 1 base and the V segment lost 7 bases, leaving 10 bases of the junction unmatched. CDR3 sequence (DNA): TGTGCCAGCACCCCGGGCGGGAGTCGTTCTGGGGCCAACGTCCTGACTTTC. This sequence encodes CASTPGGSRSGANVLTF.

CDR3 in amino acids: CASVGQGDTDTQYF. CDR3 sequence (DNA): TGTGCCAGCGTGGGACAGGGAGACACAGATACGCAGTATTTT. The rearrangement uses TRBV6-5 and TRBJ2-3; 9 positions agree with TRBD1. The CDR3 runs 14 residues. V dropped 8 bases and J dropped 2; count of bases not matched to a gene: 5. Germline V CDR1 and CDR2: MNHEY, SVGAGI.

The CDR3 sequence is CASSIAGGLKNIQYF. CDR3 DNA: TGTGCCAGCAGCATAGCGGGGGGTCTAAAAAACATTCAGTACTTC. This chain joins TRBV6-2 or TRBV6-3 and TRBJ2-4, with 10 bases identical to TRBD2. The CDR3 spans 15 residues. V was clipped by 6 bases and J by 4 bases; unmatched bases: 6. Germline CDR1 MNHEY, CDR2 SVGEGT.

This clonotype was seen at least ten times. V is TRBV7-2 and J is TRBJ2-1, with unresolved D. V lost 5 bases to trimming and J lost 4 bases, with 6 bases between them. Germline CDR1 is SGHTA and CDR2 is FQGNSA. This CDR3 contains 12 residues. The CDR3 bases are TGTGCCAGCAGCCAAAAGTACAATGAGCAGTTCTTC. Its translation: CASSQKYNEQFF. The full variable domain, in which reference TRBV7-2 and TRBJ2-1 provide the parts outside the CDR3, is GAGVSQSPSNKVTEKGKDVELRCDPISGHTALYWYRQSLGQGLEFLIYFQGNSAPDKSGLPSDRFSAERTGGSVSTLTIQRTQQEDSAVYLCASSQKYNEQFFGPGTRLTVL.

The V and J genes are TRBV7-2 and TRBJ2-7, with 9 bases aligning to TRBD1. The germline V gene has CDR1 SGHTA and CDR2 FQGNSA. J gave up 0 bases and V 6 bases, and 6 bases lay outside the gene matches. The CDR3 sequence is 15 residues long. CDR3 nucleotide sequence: TGTGCCAGCAGTTGGACAGGGGAAAGCTCCTACGAGCAGTACGTC. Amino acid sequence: CASSWTGESSYEQYV.

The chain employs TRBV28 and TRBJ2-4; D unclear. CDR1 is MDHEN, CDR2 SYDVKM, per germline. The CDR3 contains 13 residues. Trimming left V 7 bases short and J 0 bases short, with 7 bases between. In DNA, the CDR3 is TGTGCCAGCACTTATGGAGCCAAAAACATTCAGTACTTC. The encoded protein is CASTYGAKNIQYF.

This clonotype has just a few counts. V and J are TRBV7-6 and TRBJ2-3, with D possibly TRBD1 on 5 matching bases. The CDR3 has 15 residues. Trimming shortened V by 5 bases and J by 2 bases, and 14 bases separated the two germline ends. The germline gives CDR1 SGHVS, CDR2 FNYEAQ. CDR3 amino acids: CASSQQGYNTDTQYF. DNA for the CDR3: TGTGCCAGCAGCCAGCAGGGATATAACACAGATACGCAGTATTTT.

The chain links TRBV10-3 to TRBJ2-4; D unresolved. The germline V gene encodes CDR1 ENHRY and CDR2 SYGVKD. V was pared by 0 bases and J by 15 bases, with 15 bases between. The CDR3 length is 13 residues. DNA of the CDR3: TGTGCCATCAGTGAGTCCCTGGACCGAGAACGGTACTTC. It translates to CAISESLDRERYF.

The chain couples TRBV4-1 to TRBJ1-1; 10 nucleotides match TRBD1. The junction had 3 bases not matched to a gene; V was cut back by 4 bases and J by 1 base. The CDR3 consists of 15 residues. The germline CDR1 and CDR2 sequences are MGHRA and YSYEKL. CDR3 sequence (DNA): TGCGCCAGCAGCCCCCGGGACAGGGGGAACACTGAAGCTTTCTTT. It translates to CASSPRDRGNTEAFF.

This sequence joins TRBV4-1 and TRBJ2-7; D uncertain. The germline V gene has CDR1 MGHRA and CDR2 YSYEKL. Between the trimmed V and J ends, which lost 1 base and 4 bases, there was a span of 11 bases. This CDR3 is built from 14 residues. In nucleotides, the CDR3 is TGCGCCAGCAGCCAAGTGGGCCAAGTATACGAGCAGTACTTC. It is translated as CASSQVGQVYEQYF.

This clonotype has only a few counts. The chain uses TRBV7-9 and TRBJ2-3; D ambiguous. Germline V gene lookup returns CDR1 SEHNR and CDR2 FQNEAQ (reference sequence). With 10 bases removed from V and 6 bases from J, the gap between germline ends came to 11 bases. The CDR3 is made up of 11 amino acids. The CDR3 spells CANLLRDTQYF. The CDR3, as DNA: TGTGCCAACCTCCTAAGGGATACGCAGTATTTT.

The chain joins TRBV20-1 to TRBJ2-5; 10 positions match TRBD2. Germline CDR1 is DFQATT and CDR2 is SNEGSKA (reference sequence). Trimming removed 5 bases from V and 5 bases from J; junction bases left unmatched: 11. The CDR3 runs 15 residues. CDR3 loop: CSAFDSGGIGETQYF. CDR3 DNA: TGCAGTGCTTTTGATAGCGGGGGGATTGGGGAGACCCAGTACTTC.

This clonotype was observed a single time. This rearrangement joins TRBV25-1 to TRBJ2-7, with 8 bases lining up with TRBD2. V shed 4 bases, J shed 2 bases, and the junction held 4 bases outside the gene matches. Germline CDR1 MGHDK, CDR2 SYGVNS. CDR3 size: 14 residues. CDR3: CASSGRGGTYEQYF. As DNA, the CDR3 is TGTGCCAGCAGTGGTCGGGGGGGGACCTACGAGCAGTACTTC.

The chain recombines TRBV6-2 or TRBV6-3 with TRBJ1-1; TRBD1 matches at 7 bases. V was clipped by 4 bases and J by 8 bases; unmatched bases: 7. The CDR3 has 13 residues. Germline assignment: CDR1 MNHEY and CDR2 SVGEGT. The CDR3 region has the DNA TGTGCCAGCAGTTTCGAAGGGACAGTAGAAGCTTTCTTT. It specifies CASSFEGTVEAFF.